This is a list of T cell receptor beta chains from one sample in a study of blood T cell repertoires in COVID-19. Some clones are missing from TCRdb's copy, which holds only in-frame ones; the method was immunoSEQ multiplex PCR. The top ten clones hold under 8% of a sample with about 250,000 clones, about 87% of them seen once. Input material: peripheral blood. The receptor set was obtained from a woman younger than 45 with COVID-19, enrolled during active disease. Each CDR3 is given with its conserved first and last residue. D genes are given only for firm matches. Size is omitted from some rows. Given values are once, few, many or a class for expanded clones.

v_call,j_call,clone_size,d_call,cdr3_nt,cdr3_aa
TRBV28,TRBJ2-7,.,.,TGTGCCAGCAGCCGAGGCGAGGTATGGAATACCGAGCAGTACTTC,CASSRGEVWNTEQYF
TRBV19,TRBJ2-7,.,.,TGTGCCAGTAGTATCTCGGGGGGCCGCCACGAGCAGTACTTC,CASSISGGRHEQYF
TRBV11-2,TRBJ1-3,.,.,TGTGCCACCCTGGGGGGACCTAACGGAAACACCATATATTTT,CATLGGPNGNTIYF
TRBV9,TRBJ2-2,.,TRBD1,TGTGCCAGCAGCCCTAGGACAGGGGGCTCTACCGGGGAGCTGTTTTTT,CASSPRTGGSTGELFF
TRBV18,TRBJ1-1,.,.,TGTGCCAGCTCTCGAACTCAAGTCCAGGGGAGCACTGAAGCTTTCTTT,CASSRTQVQGSTEAFF
TRBV5-1,TRBJ2-2,once,TRBD2,TGCGCCAGCAGCCGACTAGCGGGGGGAGTGGGGAACACCGGGGAGCTGTTTTTT,CASSRLAGGVGNTGELFF
TRBV30,TRBJ1-5,.,.,TGTGCCTGGAGTGTGGATCGGACGACAGGCAATCAGCCCCAGCATTTT,CAWSVDRTTGNQPQHF
TRBV7-9,TRBJ2-4,.,.,TGTGCCAGCAGCTTAGCGATAGGGGAGGTAGCCAAAAACATTCAGTACTTC,CASSLAIGEVAKNIQYF
TRBV19,TRBJ2-5,.,.,TGTGCCAGTAGTATCGGGGGTCTGGGGGAGACCCAGTACTTC,CASSIGGLGETQYF
TRBV6-6,TRBJ2-1,.,TRBD2,TGTGCCAGCAGTAAATCAGGCGGGAGGAATGAGCAGTTCTTC,CASSKSGGRNEQFF
TRBV9,TRBJ2-2,.,TRBD2,TGTGCCAGCAGCGTAGGCCTAGCGGGAGGGGCCGGGGAGCTGTTTTTT,CASSVGLAGGAGELFF
TRBV2,TRBJ2-7,.,.,TGTGCCAGCAGGACCGGGACAACACGCGCTTACGAGCAGTACTTC,CASRTGTTRAYEQYF
TRBV5-4,TRBJ1-1,.,.,TGTGCCAGCAGCTTAGGAAACAGGGAACGGACTGAAGCTTTCTTT,CASSLGNRERTEAFF
TRBV28,TRBJ2-1,once,TRBD2,TGTGCCAGCAGTTTGCTAGCGGGGAACAATGAGCAGTTCTTC,CASSLLAGNNEQFF
TRBV4-1,TRBJ1-3,.,.,TGCGCCAGCAGCCAAGATCCTATCCGGGGGACTGGAAACACCATATATTTT,CASSQDPIRGTGNTIYF
TRBV6-5,TRBJ2-5,.,TRBD1,TGTGCCAGCAGTTACGGAGGGACAGGTGAAGAGACCCAGTACTTC,CASSYGGTGEETQYF
TRBV14,TRBJ1-1,.,TRBD1,TGTGCCAGCAGCCAGATGACAGGGGAGGTCACTGAAGCTTTCTTT,CASSQMTGEVTEAFF
TRBV3-1/TRBV3-2,TRBJ2-5,.,TRBD2,TGTGCCAGCAGCCACATAGCGGGAGGGTCTCAAGAGACCCAGTACTTC,CASSHIAGGSQETQYF
TRBV7-8,TRBJ2-7,.,TRBD2,TGTGCCAGCAGCGGACTTAGCGGGGGGGCCTACGAGCAGTACTTC,CASSGLSGGAYEQYF
TRBV2,TRBJ1-3,.,.,TGTGCCAGCAGTAATCCAGGACAAAGTGAGAGAAACACCATATATTTT,CASSNPGQSERNTIYF
TRBV2,TRBJ2-7,once,TRBD1,TGTGCCAGCGAACCGGGACAGGGGAACTACGAGCAGTACTTC,CASEPGQGNYEQYF
TRBV15,TRBJ1-2,.,.,TGTGCCACCAGCACCGAGGACAGACTATATGGCTACACCTTC,CATSTEDRLYGYTF
TRBV18,TRBJ2-7,few,TRBD2,TGTGCCAGCTCATTGCGACTAGCGGGGGGCCCCGAGCAGTACTTC,CASSLRLAGGPEQYF
TRBV4-3,TRBJ1-2,.,TRBD1,TGCGCCAGCAGCCAAGATCTGGCAGGGGGCGTCTATGGCTACACCTTC,CASSQDLAGGVYGYTF
TRBV7-8,TRBJ2-5,.,TRBD2,TGTGCCAGCAGCCTCAGCGGGAGTCTCCAAGAGACCCAGTACTTC,CASSLSGSLQETQYF
TRBV11-3,TRBJ2-3,.,TRBD1,TGTGCCAGCAGCAACTACAGGGGAAGCACAGATACGCAGTATTTT,CASSNYRGSTDTQYF
TRBV29-1,TRBJ2-1,.,TRBD1,TGCAGCGGGGGACAGGGATCCTACAATGAGCAGTTCTTC,CSGGQGSYNEQFF
TRBV5-5,TRBJ1-6,.,.,TGTGCCAGCAGCTTGGCTGGGGAGAGTTGGTCTCCCCTCCACTTT,CASSLAGESWSPLHF
TRBV3-1/TRBV3-2,TRBJ1-2,.,.,TGTGCCAGCAGCCAAGAGACTCGGGGGGGCTATGGCTACACCTTC,CASSQETRGGYGYTF
TRBV27,TRBJ1-5,.,.,TGTGCCAGCAGTTTACAGGGCTATCAGCCCCAGCATTTT,CASSLQGYQPQHF
TRBV5-1,TRBJ2-5,.,.,TGCGCCAGCACCCATCGGGGCAGGGGCGCGAAAGAGACCCAGTACTTC,CASTHRGRGAKETQYF
TRBV11-3,TRBJ2-3,.,TRBD1,TGTGCCAGCAGCTTAGAAGGGGGACAGGGGGCAGATACGCAGTATTTT,CASSLEGGQGADTQYF
TRBV9,TRBJ1-1,.,TRBD1,TGTGCCAGCAGCATCCTTGGACAGGGCGGAAGCACTGAAGCTTTCTTT,CASSILGQGGSTEAFF
TRBV6-2/TRBV6-3,TRBJ1-6,.,.,TGTGCCAGCAGTCGAACCCGGGAACTATATAATTCACCCCTCCACTTT,CASSRTRELYNSPLHF
TRBV7-8,TRBJ2-7,.,.,TGTGCCAGCAGCCGGTCGGGCTACGAGCAGTACTTC,CASSRSGYEQYF
TRBV6-5,TRBJ1-1,.,TRBD1,TGTGCCAGCAGTTACCACGGGACAGGGGTCACTGAAGCTTTCTTT,CASSYHGTGVTEAFF
TRBV21-1,TRBJ2-2,.,.,TGTGCCAGCAATTATTCTTCGTGGGTAAAGGTACGATCAGGCGTCTCAACGAGAACCGGGGAGCTGTTTTTT,CASNYSSWVKVRSGVSTRTGELFF
TRBV19,TRBJ1-1,.,TRBD1,TGTGCCAGTAGTATTAGTGGACAGGGGGTGAACACTGAAGCTTTCTTT,CASSISGQGVNTEAFF
TRBV7-9,TRBJ2-5,once,TRBD1,TGTGCCAGCAGCCCAAGACAGGGGACGGGGACTCAAGAGACCCAGTACTTC,CASSPRQGTGTQETQYF
TRBV7-2,TRBJ2-3,.,TRBD2,TGTGCCAGCAGCTCCTGGACTAGCGGGGGGTCTACGCAGTATTTT,CASSSWTSGGSTQYF
TRBV6-2/TRBV6-3,TRBJ2-1,.,.,TGTGCCAGCAGTTACACTCTCAGGCTGGGTTTTTTTTCCTACAATGAGCAGTTCTTC,CASSYTLRLGFFSYNEQFF
TRBV4-3,TRBJ1-3,.,.,TGCGCCAGCAGCCAAGGCCTCCCACCGGGACACCGTGGAAACACCATATATTTT,CASSQGLPPGHRGNTIYF
TRBV6-4,TRBJ2-2,.,TRBD1,TGTGCCAGCAGACGGGGACAGGGGACCGGGGAGCTGTTTTTT,CASRRGQGTGELFF
TRBV24-1,TRBJ2-1,.,TRBD2,TGTGCCACGGGAGGTCCGGGACTAGCGGGACCCGCCCAAGACACCGAGCAGTTCTTC,CATGGPGLAGPAQDTEQFF
TRBV27,TRBJ1-1,.,TRBD1,TGTGCCAGCAGTGACGGGACAGGATATGCCACTGAAGCTTTCTTT,CASSDGTGYATEAFF
TRBV7-2,TRBJ2-2,.,.,TGTGCCAGCGGCCCCACAGTGAACACCGGGGAGCTGTTTTTT,CASGPTVNTGELFF
TRBV19,TRBJ1-1,.,.,TGTGCCAGTAGTACCCAATGGGGACAGAACACTGAAGCTTTCTTT,CASSTQWGQNTEAFF
TRBV5-1,TRBJ1-4,many,.,TGCGCCAGCAGCTCACAGGGTTCGGGTGAAAAACTGTTTTTT,CASSSQGSGEKLFF
TRBV11-3,TRBJ2-2,.,.,TGTGCCAGCAGCTTCTTAGCGGCCGGGGAGCTGTTTTTT,CASSFLAAGELFF
TRBV7-2,TRBJ1-2,.,TRBD1,TGTGCCAGCAGCCGCACAGGGGAGGCCTGGGGCTACACCTTC,CASSRTGEAWGYTF
TRBV7-2,TRBJ2-1,.,TRBD1,TGTGCCAGCAGCTCGCCCCCGGGACAGACCCTCTCCAATGAGCAGTTCTTC,CASSSPPGQTLSNEQFF
TRBV7-2,TRBJ2-1,.,.,TGTGCCAGCAGCTTAGTACCGGGTCGGGTTCATGAGCAGTTCTTC,CASSLVPGRVHEQFF
TRBV30,TRBJ2-1,.,TRBD2,TGTGCCTCAAAAGGAGCGGGAGGGTCGGGCTACAATGAGCAGTTCTTC,CASKGAGGSGYNEQFF
TRBV6-2/TRBV6-3,TRBJ2-1,.,TRBD2,TGTGCCAGCAGCCGACTAGCGGGACCTGCATACAATGAGCAGTTCTTC,CASSRLAGPAYNEQFF
TRBV5-6,TRBJ2-1,.,TRBD2,TGTGCCAGCAGCTTGGTAACTAGCGCCTGGAACAATGAGCAGTTCTTC,CASSLVTSAWNNEQFF
TRBV10-3,TRBJ2-3,.,TRBD1,TGTGCCATCAGCCGACAGGGAAGCACAGATACGCAGTATTTT,CAISRQGSTDTQYF
TRBV4-1,TRBJ2-5,.,.,TGCGCCAGCAGCCAAGGTTCCAGGCAACTCCAAGAGACCCAGTACTTC,CASSQGSRQLQETQYF
TRBV9,TRBJ2-3,once,TRBD1,TGTGCCAGCAGCGTGGGACAGGGGTTCACAGATACGCAGTATTTT,CASSVGQGFTDTQYF
TRBV10-3,TRBJ2-7,few,TRBD1,TGTGCCATCTCAGAGACAGGGGACTACGAGCAGTACTTC,CAISETGDYEQYF